This is a list of T cell receptor beta chains from one sample in a study of Ad26.COV2.S vaccination and SARS-CoV-2 variants. TCRdb's copy holds only in-frame clones and misses some; the assay was immunoSEQ multiplex PCR. The sample holds roughly 700,000 clones; roughly 90% are singletons and the top ten take approximately 1.5%. Sequenced here: peripheral blood, sampled in a trial of Ad26.COV2.S vaccine versus placebo. The source is a person between 18 and 60 years old who received the Ad26.COV2.S COVID-19 vaccine or a placebo. Both conserved end residues are part of each CDR3. A D gene is named only where the DNA matches it firmly. Size is stated for part of the rows, as once, few or many counts, or as a class when the clone is expanded.

d_call j_call clone_size v_call cdr3_aa cdr3_nt
TRBD1 TRBJ1-5 few TRBV19 CASSTTGGRSNQPQHF TGTGCCAGTAGTACGACAGGGGGCAGGAGCAATCAGCCCCAGCATTTT
- TRBJ1-3 few TRBV6-5 CASSRDPGNTIYF TGTGCCAGCAGCCGGGACCCCGGAAACACCATATATTTT
- TRBJ1-6 - TRBV9 CASSVASYNSPLHF TGTGCCAGCAGCGTAGCCAGCTATAATTCACCCCTCCACTTT
- TRBJ2-3 - TRBV6-6 CASSTDTQYF TGTGCCAGCAGCACAGATACGCAGTATTTT
TRBD1 TRBJ1-1 - TRBV15 CATSRGRQGNWNSEAFF TGTGCCACCAGCAGAGGGCGACAGGGAAACTGGAACTCTGAAGCTTTCTTT
- TRBJ1-3 - TRBV6-5 CASSKHTSGNTIYF TGTGCCAGCAGCAAGCATACCTCTGGAAACACCATATATTTT
TRBD1 TRBJ1-1 once TRBV7-9 CASSYRGTGGRAFF TGTGCCAGCAGCTACCGTGGGACAGGGGGAAGGGCTTTCTTT
TRBD1 TRBJ2-6 - TRBV27 CASTPGTGGFLRAGANVLTF TGTGCCAGCACCCCAGGGACAGGGGGGTTCTTAAGGGCTGGGGCCAACGTCCTGACTTTC
- TRBJ1-2 - TRBV7-9 CASSLDQGNNGYTF TGTGCCAGCAGCTTAGATCAGGGGAACAATGGCTACACCTTC
TRBD2 TRBJ2-5 - TRBV3-1/TRBV3-2 CASSQRLAGAGETQYF TGTGCCAGCAGTCAAAGGCTAGCGGGGGCAGGAGAGACCCAGTACTTC
- TRBJ2-3 - TRBV6-5 CASSLRGSGTDTQYF TGTGCCAGCAGTCTCCGGGGGTCTGGCACAGATACGCAGTATTTT
TRBD1 TRBJ1-4 - TRBV6-5 CASNRQGPTNEKLFF TGTGCCAGCAACCGACAGGGCCCAACTAATGAAAAACTGTTTTTT
TRBD1 TRBJ2-3 - TRBV7-3 CASSPGQGAPINTQYF TGTGCCAGCAGCCCGGGACAGGGGGCGCCGATAAATACGCAGTATTTT
- TRBJ2-1 - TRBV27 CASSFSGNEQFF TGTGCCAGCAGTTTCTCGGGGAATGAGCAGTTCTTC
- TRBJ1-5 - TRBV3-1/TRBV3-2 CASSQATGSNQPQHF TGTGCCAGCAGCCAAGCGACAGGTAGCAATCAGCCCCAGCATTTT
TRBD1 TRBJ2-7 - TRBV7-6 CASSLLGQGFYEQYF TGTGCCAGCAGCTTATTGGGACAGGGATTCTACGAGCAGTACTTC
TRBD1 TRBJ1-6 - TRBV6-6 CASKEPGTENSPLHF TGTGCCAGCAAAGAACCCGGGACAGAAAATTCACCCCTCCACTTT
- TRBJ1-6 once TRBV13 CASKWGRRNSPLHF TGTGCCAGCAAATGGGGCAGAAGAAATTCACCCCTCCACTTT
TRBD1 TRBJ1-1 - TRBV18 CASSPRTGEAFF TGTGCCAGCTCACCAAGGACAGGAGAGGCTTTCTTT
- TRBJ1-5 once TRBV24-1 CATSEGAGSNQPQHF TGTGCCACCAGTGAAGGGGCAGGGAGCAATCAGCCCCAGCATTTT
- TRBJ1-5 - TRBV1 CTSSLILQGAVSNQPQHF TGCACCAGCAGCCTAATCCTACAGGGGGCGGTGAGCAATCAGCCCCAGCATTTT
- TRBJ2-7 - TRBV5-1 CASSVDSGTAVYEQYF TGCGCCAGCAGCGTAGACTCCGGGACGGCCGTCTACGAGCAGTACTTC
TRBD1 TRBJ1-6 - TRBV2 CASSETRDSLTNSPLHF TGTGCCAGCAGTGAAACCCGGGACAGTCTTACGAACTCACCCCTCCACTTT
- TRBJ2-3 - TRBV30 CAWSSGGDTQYF TGTGCCTGGAGTTCAGGGGGGGATACGCAGTATTTT
- TRBJ2-7 - TRBV27 CASSRRAETSYEQYF TGTGCCAGCAGCCGTAGGGCAGAAACTTCCTACGAGCAGTACTTC
- TRBJ2-7 - TRBV27 CASSLRLGTEQYF TGTGCCAGCAGTTTAAGGTTAGGAACCGAGCAGTACTTC
- TRBJ1-1 - TRBV9 CASSVAVNTEAFF TGTGCCAGCAGCGTAGCAGTCAACACTGAAGCTTTCTTT
TRBD2 TRBJ2-3 - TRBV2 CASSGSRGARTDTQYF TGTGCCAGCAGCGGTTCGCGGGGGGCCCGCACAGATACGCAGTATTTT
- TRBJ1-3 few TRBV6-5 CASIFVGLGNTIYF TGTGCCAGCATCTTTGTGGGTCTTGGAAACACCATATATTTT
- TRBJ2-7 - TRBV10-2 CASSTTSRSTGEQYF TGCGCCAGCAGTACCACTAGCAGATCAACGGGTGAGCAGTACTTC
- TRBJ1-1 - TRBV7-9 CASSLEGDYTEAFF TGTGCCAGCAGCTTAGAGGGGGACTACACTGAAGCTTTCTTT
TRBD1 TRBJ1-6 - TRBV5-1 CASSRGTGDNSPLHF TGCGCCAGCAGCCGCGGGACAGGGGATAATTCACCCCTCCACTTT
- TRBJ2-7 few TRBV2 CASRGGDYEQYF TGTGCCAGCAGGGGAGGAGACTACGAGCAGTACTTC